One T cell receptor beta chain is described in this entry. The antigen is not known. CD4+ naive, central memory, regulatory and stem cell-like memory subsets were isolated by sorting on CD45RO/CCR7/CD25/CD127/CD95/CD27. This entry is derived from a study of beta chain features in type 1 diabetes. Study background: The patient and healthy donor groups were comparable for age, gender and cell yields. All of the samples together had roughly 98 million sorted cells examined. Whole-study results and caveats: Among type 1 diabetes patients, VDJ junctions had fewer insertions and more deletions. There was a moderate but significant shortening of TCRB CDR3s in all four CD4+ subsets of Type 1 diabetes patients.

The entirety of the isolated RNA underwent reverse transcription, so expressed TCRB transcripts were sequenced. TCRdb's table, derived via immunoSEQ multiplex PCR, lists solely in-frame clones and lacks some. Among 640,000 or so clones listed, around 15% were seen once. The germline CDR1 and CDR2 sequences are MNHEY and SVGAGI. The CDR3 has 14 residues. Trimming cost V 6 bases and J 3 bases; bases outside gene matches: 6. The chain carries TRBV6-5 and TRBJ1-1; the match to TRBD1 covers 8 bases. Material: naive CD4+ T cells from blood. The TCR originated in a man between 18 and 29 years old with type 1 diabetes. CDR3 residues: CASRDRGGYTEAFF. Here the CDR3 DNA reads TGTGCCAGCAGAGACAGGGGAGGGTACACTGAAGCTTTCTTT.